The present T cell receptor beta chain was sequenced within a study of T cell repertoires in cytomegalovirus infection (dated 2019 in TCRdb). At the level of the whole study: Alongside well-studied HLA-B-restricted epitopes, the peptide stimulations were aimed at recently identified HLA-C-restricted CMV epitopes, whose presentation resists viral immunomodulation. Donor HLA type was relevant to the analysis, as public TCR beta signatures indicated carriage of CMV infection together with the matching HLA type. The paper as a whole reports these results and caveats: The ex vivo response was dominated by HLA-C-restricted CMV-specific TCR beta clonotypes, and the single most frequent clonotype in two of eight donors was supplied by these HLA-C-restricted clonotypes. Cumulative frequency of public TCR beta family members discriminated carriers of CMV infection plus the relevant HLA type in this cohort and an independent roughly 320-donor cohort.

For sequencing, an Illumina HiSeq 1500 was employed. In-frame beta chains were kept once TCRdb had trimmed the public reads at Q25 with fastp and called clones with MiXCR. Identical CDR3 proteins give one entry, which carries the most common genes and DNA. The table for this sample lists about 340,000 distinct CDR3 sequences; under 35% of them were counted only once. In total, the top ten clones hold around 20% of the sample. The germline V and J ends show losses of 10 bases and 5 bases respectively, and no gene match explains 10 bases of the junction. CDR1 and CDR2 (ENHRY, SYGVKD) derive from the germline V gene. The CDR3 sequence holds 15 residues, the cysteine and phenylalanine included. Just CDR3 DNA is preserved here, 45 bases in frame from base 1. With regard to this clonotype: This receptor's antigen is unknown. The input lacks base qualities; no much larger clone sits a single base away.

The intended sense of this specimen's treatment or condition label: in vitro stimulation with specific CMV peptide epitopes to enrich CMV-specific T cells. The receptor was isolated from a human donor in good health (CMV status not recorded). Some clones in this sample may be carry-over from other donors' samples. Specimen: cultured PBMCs, collected from culture after CMV antigen stimulation. The chain joins TRBV10-3 to TRBJ2-2, with 10 bases aligning to TRBD2. The sequence in DNA is TGTGCCAGTAGACTAGCGGGCTCGGAGACCGGGGAGCTGTTTTTT. This encodes CASRLAGSETGELFF.